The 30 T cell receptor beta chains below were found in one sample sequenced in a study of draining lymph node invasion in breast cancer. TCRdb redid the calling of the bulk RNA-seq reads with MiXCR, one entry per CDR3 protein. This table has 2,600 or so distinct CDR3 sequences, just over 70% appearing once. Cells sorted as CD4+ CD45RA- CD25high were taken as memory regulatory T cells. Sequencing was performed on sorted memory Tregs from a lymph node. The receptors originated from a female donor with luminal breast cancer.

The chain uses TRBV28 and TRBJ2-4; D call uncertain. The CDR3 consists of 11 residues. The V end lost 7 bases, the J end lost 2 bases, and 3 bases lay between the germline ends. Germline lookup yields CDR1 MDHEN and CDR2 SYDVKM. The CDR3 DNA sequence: TGTGCCAGCATTACCAAAAACATTCAGTACTTC. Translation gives CASITKNIQYF. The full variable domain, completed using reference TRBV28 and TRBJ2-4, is DVKVTQSSRYLVKRTGEKVFLECVQDMDHENMFWYRQDPGLGLRLIYFSYDVKMKEKGDIPEGYSVSREKKERFSLILESASTNQTSMYLCASITKNIQYFGAGTRLSVL.

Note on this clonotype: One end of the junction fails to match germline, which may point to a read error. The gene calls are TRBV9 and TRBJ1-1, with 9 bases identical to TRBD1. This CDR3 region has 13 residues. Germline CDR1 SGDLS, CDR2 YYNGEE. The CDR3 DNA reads TGTGCCAGCAGTCGACAGGGGGGCACTGAAGATTTCTTT. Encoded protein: CASSRQGGTEDFF. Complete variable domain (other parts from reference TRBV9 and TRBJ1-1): DSGVTQTPKHLITATGQRVTLRCSPRSGDLSVYWYQQSLDQGLQFLIQYYNGEERAKGNILERFSAQQFPDLHSELNLSSLELGDSALYFCASSRQGGTEDFFGQGTRLTVV.

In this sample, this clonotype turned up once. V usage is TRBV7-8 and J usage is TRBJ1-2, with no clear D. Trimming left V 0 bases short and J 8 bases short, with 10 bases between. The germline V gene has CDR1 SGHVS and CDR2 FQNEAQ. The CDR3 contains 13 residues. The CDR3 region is CASSLAPGGGYTF. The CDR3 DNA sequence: TGTGCCAGCAGCTTAGCCCCCGGAGGGGGCTACACCTTC.

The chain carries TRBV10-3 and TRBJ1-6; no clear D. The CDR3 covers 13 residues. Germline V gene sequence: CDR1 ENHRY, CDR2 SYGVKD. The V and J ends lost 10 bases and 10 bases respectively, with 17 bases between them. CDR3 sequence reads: CATGRGGGSPLHF. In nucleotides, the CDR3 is TGTGCCACCGGACGGGGTGGTGGGTCACCCCTCCACTTT.

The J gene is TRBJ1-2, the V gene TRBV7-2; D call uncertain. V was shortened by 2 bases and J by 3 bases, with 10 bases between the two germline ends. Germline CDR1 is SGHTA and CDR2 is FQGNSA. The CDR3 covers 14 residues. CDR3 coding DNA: TGTGCCAGCAGCTTATGGACCGGGGACTATGGCTACACCTTC. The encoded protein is CASSLWTGDYGYTF.

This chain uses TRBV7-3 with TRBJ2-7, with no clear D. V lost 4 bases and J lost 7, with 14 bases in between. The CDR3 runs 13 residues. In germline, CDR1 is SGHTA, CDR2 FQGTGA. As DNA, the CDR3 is TGTGCCAGCAGCTCTACCCCAGGTGTTGAGCAGTACTTC. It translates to CASSSTPGVEQYF.

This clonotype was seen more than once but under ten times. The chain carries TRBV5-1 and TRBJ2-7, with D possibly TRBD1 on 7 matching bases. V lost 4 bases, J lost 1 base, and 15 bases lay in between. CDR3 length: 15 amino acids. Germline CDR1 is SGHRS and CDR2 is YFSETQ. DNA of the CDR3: TGCGCCAGCAGCGTAACGCGGGACAGTTCCTACGAGCAGTACTTC. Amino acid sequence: CASSVTRDSSYEQYF.

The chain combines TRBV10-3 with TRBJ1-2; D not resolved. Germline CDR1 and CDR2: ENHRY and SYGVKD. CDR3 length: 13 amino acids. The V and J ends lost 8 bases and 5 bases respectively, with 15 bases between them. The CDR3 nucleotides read TGTGCCATCGCGGAAAGGGAGGCGTATGGCTACACCTTC. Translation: CAIAEREAYGYTF.

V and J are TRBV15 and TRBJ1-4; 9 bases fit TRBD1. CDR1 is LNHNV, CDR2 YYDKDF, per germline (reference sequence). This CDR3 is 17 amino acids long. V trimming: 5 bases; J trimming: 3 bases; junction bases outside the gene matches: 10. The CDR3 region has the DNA TGTGCCACCAGCCTGGGGGACAGGGTAATGGCTAATGAAAAACTGTTTTTT. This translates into CATSLGDRVMANEKLFF.

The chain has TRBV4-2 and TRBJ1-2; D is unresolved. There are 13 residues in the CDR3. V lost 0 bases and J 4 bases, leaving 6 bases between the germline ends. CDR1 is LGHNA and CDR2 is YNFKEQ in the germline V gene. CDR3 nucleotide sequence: TGTGCCAGCAGCCAAGAGAACGCCTATGGCTACACCTTC. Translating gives CASSQENAYGYTF.

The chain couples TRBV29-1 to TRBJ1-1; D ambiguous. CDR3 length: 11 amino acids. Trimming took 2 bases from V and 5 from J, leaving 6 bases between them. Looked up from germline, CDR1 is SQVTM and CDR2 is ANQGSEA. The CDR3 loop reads CSVEPTTEAFF. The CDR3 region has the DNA TGCAGCGTTGAACCTACAACTGAAGCTTTCTTT.

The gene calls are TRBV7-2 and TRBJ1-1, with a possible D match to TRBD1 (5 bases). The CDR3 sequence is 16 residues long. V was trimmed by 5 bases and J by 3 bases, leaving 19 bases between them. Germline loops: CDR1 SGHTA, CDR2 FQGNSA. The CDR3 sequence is CASSENGGRRDTEAFF. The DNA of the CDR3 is TGTGCCAGCAGCGAAAACGGGGGTCGACGGGACACTGAAGCTTTCTTT. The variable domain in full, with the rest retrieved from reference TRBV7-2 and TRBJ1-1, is GAGVSQSPSNKVTEKGKDVELRCDPISGHTALYWYRQSLGQGLEFLIYFQGNSAPDKSGLPSDRFSAERTGGSVSTLTIQRTQQEDSAVYLCASSENGGRRDTEAFFGQGTRLTVV.

CDR3 in amino acids: CASSRTAGGETQYF. In DNA form, the CDR3 reads TGCGCCAGCAGCCGAACAGCGGGAGGAGAGACCCAGTACTTC. This chain links TRBV5-1 with TRBJ2-5; the match to TRBD2 covers 9 bases. The CDR3 sequence is 14 residues long. In germline, CDR1 is SGHRS, CDR2 YFSETQ. V lost 4 bases and J lost 4; bases outside the gene matches: 5.

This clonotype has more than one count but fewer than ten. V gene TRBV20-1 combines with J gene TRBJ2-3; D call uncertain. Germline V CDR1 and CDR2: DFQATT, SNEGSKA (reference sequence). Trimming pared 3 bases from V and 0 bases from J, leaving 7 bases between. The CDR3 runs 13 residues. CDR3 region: CSARKRSTDTQYF. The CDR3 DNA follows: TGCAGTGCTAGGAAGAGGAGCACAGATACGCAGTATTTT.

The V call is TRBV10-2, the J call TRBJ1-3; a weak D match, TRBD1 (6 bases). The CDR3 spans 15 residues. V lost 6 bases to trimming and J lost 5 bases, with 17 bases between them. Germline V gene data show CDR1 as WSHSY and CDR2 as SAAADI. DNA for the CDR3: TGCGCCAGCAGCCCCAGGGGAACCGGTCGAAACACCATATATTTT. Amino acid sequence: CASSPRGTGRNTIYF.

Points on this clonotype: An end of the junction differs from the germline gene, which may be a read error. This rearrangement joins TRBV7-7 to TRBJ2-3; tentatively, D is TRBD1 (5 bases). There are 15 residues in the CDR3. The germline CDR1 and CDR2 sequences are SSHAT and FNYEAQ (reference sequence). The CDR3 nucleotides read TGTGCTAGCAGCTTAGGGGTAGCCAGCACAGATACGCAGTATTTT. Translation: CASSLGVASTDTQYF.

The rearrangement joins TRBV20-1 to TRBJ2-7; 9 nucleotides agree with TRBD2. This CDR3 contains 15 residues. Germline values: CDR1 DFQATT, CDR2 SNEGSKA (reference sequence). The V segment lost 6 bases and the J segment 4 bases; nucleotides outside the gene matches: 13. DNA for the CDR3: TGCAGTGCAGAGGACCCCGGGACTAGCCTATACGAGCAGTACTTC. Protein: CSAEDPGTSLYEQYF.

DNA for the CDR3: TGTGCCAGCAGCTTGCTGGCAGGCCCCAATGAGCAGTTCTTC. Translating it yields CASSLLAGPNEQFF. The chain recombines TRBV5-8 with TRBJ2-1, with D unclear. Trimming took off 1 base at V and 6 bases at J, with 11 bases between the two ends. Germline CDR1 and CDR2: SGHTS and YDEGEE. CDR3 size: 14 residues.

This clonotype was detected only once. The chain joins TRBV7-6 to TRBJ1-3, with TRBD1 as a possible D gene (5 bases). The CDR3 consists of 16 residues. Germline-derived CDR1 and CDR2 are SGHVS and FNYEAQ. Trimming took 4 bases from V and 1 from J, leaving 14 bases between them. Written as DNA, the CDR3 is TGTGCCAGCAGCTCCCCGACAGTATCGTCTGGAAACACCATATATTTT. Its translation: CASSSPTVSSGNTIYF.

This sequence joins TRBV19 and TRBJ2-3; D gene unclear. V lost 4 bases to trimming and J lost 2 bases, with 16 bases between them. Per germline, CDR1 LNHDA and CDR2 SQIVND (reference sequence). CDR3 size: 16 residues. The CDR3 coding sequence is TGTGCCAGTAGTACTCGGACCCTTCGATACACAGATACGCAGTATTTT. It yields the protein CASSTRTLRYTDTQYF.

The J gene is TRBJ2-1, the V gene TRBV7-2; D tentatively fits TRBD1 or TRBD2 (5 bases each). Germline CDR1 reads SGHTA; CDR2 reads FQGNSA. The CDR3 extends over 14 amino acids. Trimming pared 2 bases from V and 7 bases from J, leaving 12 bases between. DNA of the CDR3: TGTGCCAGCAGCTTAATGGGGGTGAGAAATGAGCAGTTCTTC. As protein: CASSLMGVRNEQFF.

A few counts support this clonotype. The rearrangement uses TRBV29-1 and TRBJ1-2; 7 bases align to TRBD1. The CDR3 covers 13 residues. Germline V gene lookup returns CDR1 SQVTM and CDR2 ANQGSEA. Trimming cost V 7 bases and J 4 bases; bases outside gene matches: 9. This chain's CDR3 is CSALKGATYGYTF. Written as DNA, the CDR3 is TGCAGCGCCCTGAAGGGGGCGACCTATGGCTACACCTTC. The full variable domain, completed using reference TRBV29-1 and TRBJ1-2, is SAVISQKPSRDICQRGTSLTIQCQVDSQVTMMFWYRQQPGQSLTLIATANQGSEATYESGFVIDKFPISRPNLTFSTLTVSNMSPEDSSIYLCSALKGATYGYTFGSGTRLTVV.

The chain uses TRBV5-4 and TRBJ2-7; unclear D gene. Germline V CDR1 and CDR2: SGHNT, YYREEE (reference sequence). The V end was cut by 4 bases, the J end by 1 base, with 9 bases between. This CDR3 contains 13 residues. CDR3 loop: CASSPGPSYEQYF. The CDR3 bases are TGTGCCAGCAGCCCGGGCCCTTCCTACGAGCAGTACTTC.

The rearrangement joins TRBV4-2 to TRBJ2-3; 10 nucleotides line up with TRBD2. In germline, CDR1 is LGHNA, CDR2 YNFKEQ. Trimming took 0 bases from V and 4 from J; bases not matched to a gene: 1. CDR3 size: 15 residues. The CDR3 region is CASSQDLAGADTQYF. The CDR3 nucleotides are TGTGCCAGCAGCCAAGATCTAGCGGGGGCAGATACGCAGTATTTT.

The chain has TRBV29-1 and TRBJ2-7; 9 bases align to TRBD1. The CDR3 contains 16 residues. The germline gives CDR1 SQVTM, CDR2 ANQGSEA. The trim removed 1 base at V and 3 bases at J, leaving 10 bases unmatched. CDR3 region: CSVEGAGTGKNYEQYF. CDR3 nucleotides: TGCAGCGTTGAAGGGGCCGGGACAGGGAAGAACTACGAGCAGTACTTC.

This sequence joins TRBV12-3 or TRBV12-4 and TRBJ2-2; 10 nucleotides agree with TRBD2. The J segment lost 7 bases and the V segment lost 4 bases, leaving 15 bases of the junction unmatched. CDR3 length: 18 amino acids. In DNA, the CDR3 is TGTGCCAGCAGTTCCTATGCCGGGACTAGCGTTGCAGGCGGGGAGCTGTTTTTT. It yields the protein CASSSYAGTSVAGGELFF.

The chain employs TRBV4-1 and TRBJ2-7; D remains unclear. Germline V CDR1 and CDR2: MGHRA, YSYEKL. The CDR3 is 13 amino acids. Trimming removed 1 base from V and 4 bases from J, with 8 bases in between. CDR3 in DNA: TGCGCCAGCAGCCAAGGATTAGGGTACGAGCAGTACTTC. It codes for CASSQGLGYEQYF.

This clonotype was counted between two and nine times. This chain's CDR3 is CASKRGANTGELFF. As DNA, the CDR3 is TGTGCCAGCAAAAGGGGCGCGAACACCGGGGAGCTGTTTTTT. The chain recombines TRBV12-3 or TRBV12-4 with TRBJ2-2; possibly TRBD1 for D (5 bases). This CDR3 spans 14 amino acids. V lost 7 bases to trimming and J lost 0 bases, with 9 bases between them.

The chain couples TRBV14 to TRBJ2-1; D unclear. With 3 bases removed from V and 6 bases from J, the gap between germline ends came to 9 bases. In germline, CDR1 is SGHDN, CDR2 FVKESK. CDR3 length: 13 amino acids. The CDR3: CASSQPLFNEQFF. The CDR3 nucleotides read TGTGCCAGCAGCCAGCCCCTCTTCAATGAGCAGTTCTTC.

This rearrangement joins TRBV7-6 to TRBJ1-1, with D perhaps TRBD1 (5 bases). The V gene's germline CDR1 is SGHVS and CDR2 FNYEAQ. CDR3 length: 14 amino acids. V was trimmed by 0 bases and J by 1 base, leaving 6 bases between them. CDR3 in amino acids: CASSLAGENTEAFF. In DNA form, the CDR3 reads TGTGCCAGCAGCTTAGCAGGGGAGAACACTGAAGCTTTCTTT. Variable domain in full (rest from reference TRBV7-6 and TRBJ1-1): GAGVSQSPRYKVTKRGQDVALRCDPISGHVSLYWYRQALGQGPEFLTYFNYEAQQDKSGLPNDRFSAERPEGSISTLTIQRTEQRDSAMYRCASSLAGENTEAFFGQGTRLTVV.